The 10 T cell receptor beta chains reported below all come from one sample, sequenced in a study of tumor-infiltrating lymphocytes in primary liver carcinoma. Alongside blood RNA obtained from unsorted whole blood, germline DNA was also extracted. A constant-region primer served to make TCR beta cDNA from roughly 480 ng total RNA. Modified slightly, ARM-PCR produced TCR beta libraries over three nested multiplex PCR rounds. The first two PCR rounds, roughly 10 cycles each, used TRBV1-TRBV30 forward primers and a C-beta reverse primer. TCRdb redid the calling of the multiplex PCR reads with MiXCR, one entry per CDR3 protein. The profile covers some 180,000 distinct CDR3 sequences, with 50% to 75% appearing a single time and 72% taken by the ten largest. Sequencing was performed on peripheral blood. The receptors originated from a man between 40 and 49 years old with primary liver carcinoma and hepatitis B virus infection.

The sample holds a few counts of this clonotype. This chain uses TRBV6-5 with TRBJ2-1, with D unclear. The CDR3 totals 11 residues. CDR1 is MNHEY, CDR2 SVGAGI, per germline. Trimming shortened V by 7 bases and J by 9 bases, and 10 bases separated the two germline ends. DNA of the CDR3: TGTGCCAGCACCTGGCATGGTGAGCAGTTCTTC. This translates into CASTWHGEQFF.

This clonotype was recorded many times. This chain links TRBV12-3 or TRBV12-4 with TRBJ2-7, with 8 bases that match TRBD2. The trim removed 5 bases at V and 5 bases at J, leaving 14 bases unmatched. This CDR3 comprises 16 residues. The CDR3 sequence is CASSPQPGTRKDEQYF. The CDR3 DNA follows: TGTGCCAGCAGTCCTCAACCCGGGACTAGGAAAGACGAGCAGTACTTC.

This chain joins TRBV14 and TRBJ1-4; perhaps TRBD1 as D (6 bases). The length of the CDR3 is 16 residues. V was clipped by 1 base and J by 2 bases, with 11 bases between them. Germline-derived CDR1 and CDR2 are SGHDN and FVKESK. The CDR3 sequence: CASSQGPGGTNEKLFF. DNA for the CDR3: TGTGCCAGCAGCCAAGGGCCCGGGGGCACTAATGAAAAACTGTTTTTT.

The DNA of the CDR3 is TGTGCCAGCAGCTTGTACCAAGGCCGTTCGGACACTGAAGCTTTCTTT. This codes for CASSLYQGRSDTEAFF. V gene TRBV5-5 combines with J gene TRBJ1-1; no reliable D call. V lost 1 base and J 3 bases, leaving 16 bases between the germline ends. Germline CDR1 and CDR2: SGHKS and YYEKEE (reference sequence). The CDR3 consists of 16 residues.

The V call is TRBV11-2, the J call TRBJ2-7; D is undetermined. V was cut by 1 base and J by 6 bases, with 7 bases left in between. Germline values: CDR1 SGHAT, CDR2 FQNNGV. The CDR3 has 12 residues. CDR3 in DNA: TGTGCCAGCAGCTTAGTACTCTTCGAGCAGTACTTC. Protein sequence: CASSLVLFEQYF.

This clonotype was counted many times. This rearrangement joins TRBV11-2 to TRBJ2-3; 11 positions match TRBD2. With V trimmed by 7 bases and J by 7 bases, 13 bases remained unmatched. The CDR3 extends over 16 amino acids. Germline CDR1 SGHAT, CDR2 FQNNGV. The CDR3 sequence: CASIHDTSGGWNTQYF. The CDR3 nucleotides are TGTGCCAGCATCCACGATACTAGCGGGGGTTGGAATACGCAGTATTTT.

This clonotype was counted a few times. The CDR3 loop is CSAPGRDNGYTF. Written as DNA, the CDR3 is TGCAGCGCCCCGGGCCGGGATAATGGCTACACCTTC. This sequence joins TRBV29-1 and TRBJ1-2; D unclear. CDR3 length: 12 amino acids. Trimming took 7 bases from V and 6 from J, leaving 15 bases between them. From germline, CDR1 is SQVTM and CDR2 ANQGSEA.

Note on this clonotype: Likely a read error: the CDR3 ends without its conserved phenylalanine or tryptophan. The CDR3 DNA sequence: TGTACCAGCAACTTAGAGCCAGGGGGGAGCACTGAAGCTTTCTCT. Its translation is CTSNLEPGGSTEAFS. The chain uses TRBV11-2 and TRBJ1-1, with 7 bases aligning to TRBD1. The CDR3 consists of 15 residues. CDR1 and CDR2 (germline): SGHAT, FQNNGV.

Details on this clonotype: A clone one base away is much larger, so this may be a read error. This rearrangement joins TRBV29-1 to TRBJ2-7; 11 bases are shared with TRBD1. Trimming removed 7 bases from V and 8 bases from J; junction bases left unmatched: 7. CDR1 is SQVTM and CDR2 is ANQGSEA in the germline V gene. The CDR3 is 12 residues long. CDR3 loop: CSAGTGGYKQYF. The DNA for the CDR3 is TGCAGCGCTGGGACAGGGGGTTACAAGCAGTACTTC.

Note on this clonotype: Being one base from a much bigger clone, this may be a read error. This chain uses TRBV6-5 with TRBJ2-3, with D possibly matching TRBD2 (6 bases). Trimming pared 8 bases from V and 6 bases from J, leaving 15 bases between. CDR1 MNHEY and CDR2 SVGAGI come from the germline V gene. This CDR3 comprises 13 residues. CDR3 amino acids: CASLDSGDDTQYF. CDR3 nucleotides: TGTGCCAGCCTGGACTCGGGGGACGATACGCAGTATTTT.